This note documents a single T cell receptor beta chain sequence. This sample was taken from a study of control samples from healthy donors and cancer patients. TCRdb's table, derived via immunoSEQ multiplex PCR, lists solely in-frame clones and lacks some. The sample has 40,000 to 50,000 clones, 70% to 75% seen once. CDR1 and CDR2 (germline): SGHDN, FVKESK. V was trimmed by 1 base and J by 3 bases, leaving 13 bases between them. This CDR3 is built from 15 residues. The chain uses TRBV14 and TRBJ2-7; the D gene is possibly TRBD2 (6 bases). Sequenced input: formalin-fixed, paraffin-embedded tissue. The sequence was collected from a male donor with melanoma. Here the CDR3 reads CASSQGTGLFYEQYF. CDR3 bases: TGTGCCAGCAGCCAAGGGACGGGACTCTTCTACGAGCAGTACTTC.